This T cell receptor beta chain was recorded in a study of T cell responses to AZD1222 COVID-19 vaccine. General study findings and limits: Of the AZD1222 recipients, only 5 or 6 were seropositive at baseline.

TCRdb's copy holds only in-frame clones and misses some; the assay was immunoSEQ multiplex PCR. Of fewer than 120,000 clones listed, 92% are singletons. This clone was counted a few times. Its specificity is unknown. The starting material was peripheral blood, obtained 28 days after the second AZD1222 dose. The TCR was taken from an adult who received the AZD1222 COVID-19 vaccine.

The CDR3: CATSDFRGTGTNYGYTF. The CDR3 nucleotides read TGTGCCACCAGTGATTTCCGGGGGACAGGGACTAACTATGGCTACACCTTC. The V gene is TRBV24-1, the J gene TRBJ1-2; 9 positions agree with TRBD1. CDR3 length: 17 amino acids. Per the germline V gene, CDR1 is KGHDR and CDR2 is SFDVKD. Germline trimming cut 1 base from V and 0 bases from J; bases unmatched to any gene: 5.